These T cell receptor beta chains were read from a single sample in a study of blood T cells in healthy people across ages. TCRdb reanalysed the 5' RACE reads using MiXCR and keeps one entry per CDR3 protein. The profile shows more than 900,000 distinct CDR3 sequences, less than 25% of them singletons. These same records also appear under a second study, on T cells of mothers and their children.

The specimen sequenced was blood. The receptor set was obtained from a girl under 10 years old in good health. Each CDR3 is given with its conserved first and last residue. A D gene is named only where the DNA matches it firmly. Size values are once, few and many counts, or a class for expanded clones, and some rows have none.

.	.	TRBJ2-1	TRBV7-7	CASSLDSYNEQLF	TGTGCTAGCAGCTTAGACAGTTACAATGAGCAGCTCTTC
.	.	TRBJ1-1	TRBV7-2	CASSLFGVNTEAFF	TGTGCCAGCAGCTTATTTGGGGTGAACACTGAAGCTTTCTTT
.	.	TRBJ1-1	TRBV19	CASSGGYMNTEAFF	TGTGCCAGTAGTGGGGGGTATATGAACACTGAAGCTTTCTTT
.	few	TRBJ1-3	TRBV7-8	CASSQQGGTGNTIYF	TGTGCCAGCAGCCAACAGGGTGGGACTGGAAACACCATATATTTT
TRBD2	.	TRBJ2-3	TRBV5-5	CASTSLAGTTDTQYF	TGTGCCAGCACCTCACTAGCGGGGACCACAGATACGCAGTATTTT
TRBD2	.	TRBJ2-3	TRBV3-1	CASSQVSRAGAPVSTDTQYF	TGTGCCAGCAGCCAAGTTTCCCGAGCGGGGGCCCCCGTTAGCACAGATACGCAGTATTTT
TRBD2	.	TRBJ2-2	TRBV2	CALAGEGGELFF	TGTGCCCTAGCGGGCGAGGGCGGGGAGCTGTTTTTT
.	.	TRBJ2-5	TRBV6-1	CAGRLQETQYF	TGTGCGGGACGGCTCCAAGAGACCCAGTACTTC
.	few	TRBJ2-5	TRBV20-1	CSARSHRRSVNQETQYF	TGCAGCGCTAGATCGCACCGTAGATCCGTTAACCAAGAGACCCAGTACTTC
.	few	TRBJ2-7	TRBV29-1	CSVVGQTTRYEQYF	TGCAGCGTCGTCGGACAAACAACAAGATACGAGCAGTACTTC
.	few	TRBJ2-7	TRBV20-1	CSAYDRTYEQYF	TGCAGTGCTTACGACCGAACCTACGAGCAGTACTTC
.	.	TRBJ2-7	TRBV4-2	CASSQDDTTRREQYF	TGTGCCAGCAGCCAAGATGACACAACGAGGCGGGAGCAGTACTTC
.	.	TRBJ1-5	TRBV16	CASSPTGPQPQHF	TGTGCCAGCTCCCCTACAGGGCCCCAGCCCCAGCATTTT
TRBD2	.	TRBJ2-5	TRBV12-5	CASGASGGYIQETQYF	TGTGCTAGTGGTGCTAGCGGGGGTTACATTCAAGAGACCCAGTACTTC
.	few	TRBJ2-6	TRBV28	CASRLAPGANVLTF	TGTGCCAGCAGATTGGCACCTGGGGCCAACGTCCTGACTTTC
.	few	TRBJ1-4	TRBV28	CASSSRQEEEKLFF	TGTGCCAGCAGTTCTCGGCAGGAAGAAGAAAAACTGTTTTTT
.	few	TRBJ1-4	TRBV6-1	CASLFVPTATNEKLFF	TGTGCCAGTCTCTTCGTCCCGACAGCAACTAATGAAAAACTGTTTTTT
.	few	TRBJ2-7	TRBV7-6	CASSSHQGTSGEQYF	TGTGCCAGCAGCTCTCACCAGGGGACAAGCGGCGAGCAGTACTTC
.	few	TRBJ1-3	TRBV27	CASSANSLISGNTIYF	TGTGCCAGCAGCGCTAACAGTTTAATCTCTGGAAACACCATATATTTT
.	few	TRBJ2-1	TRBV7-2	CASSWGDGGSYNEQFF	TGTGCCAGCAGCTGGGGCGACGGCGGCTCCTACAATGAGCAGTTCTTC
.	.	TRBJ2-2	TRBV7-9	CASSLVVGSYTGELFF	TGTGCCAGCAGCTTAGTAGTCGGCAGTTACACCGGGGAGCTGTTTTTT
TRBD1	few	TRBJ1-2	TRBV7-9	CASSWDRGHYGYTF	TGTGCCAGCAGCTGGGACAGGGGACATTATGGCTACACCTTC
.	.	TRBJ2-3	TRBV29-1	CSVGRRGEVADTQYF	TGCAGCGTTGGGCGGCGGGGTGAGGTGGCAGATACGCAGTATTTT
TRBD1	.	TRBJ1-2	TRBV6-1	CASSEFNTGDPGYTF	TGTGCCAGCAGTGAATTCAATACAGGGGACCCTGGCTACACCTTC
.	.	TRBJ1-4	TRBV7-2	CASSLEVGDEKLFF	TGTGCCAGCAGCTTAGAAGTAGGCGATGAAAAACTGTTTTTT
.	once	TRBJ1-1	TRBV7-9	CASSLRVPGTETFF	TGTGCCAGCAGCTTACGAGTCCCGGGGACGGAAACTTTCTTT
.	.	TRBJ2-3	TRBV7-9	CASSLTERTDTQYF	TGTGCCAGCAGCTTAACTGAACGCACAGATACGCAGTATTTT
.	once	TRBJ2-5	TRBV6-1	CASIEGGGQGWQETQYF	TGTGCCAGCATCGAAGGTGGGGGGCAGGGTTGGCAAGAGACCCAGTACTTC
TRBD2	.	TRBJ2-1	TRBV28	CASRSEAGEEQFF	TGTGCCAGCAGGTCGGAGGCGGGAGAAGAGCAGTTCTTC
.	.	TRBJ2-1	TRBV6-2/TRBV6-3	CASSFRRDNNEQFF	TGTGCCAGCAGTTTTCGGCGAGACAACAATGAGCAGTTCTTC
.	few	TRBJ2-6	TRBV6-1	CASSEGQGYISGANVLTF	TGTGCCAGCAGTGAGGGGCAGGGATACATCTCTGGGGCCAACGTCCTGACTTTC